These 15 T cell receptor beta chains were all obtained from the same sample, sequenced in a study of T cells in localized non-small cell lung cancer. Method: immunoSEQ multiplex PCR; TCRdb's copy keeps in-frame clones and lacks some. The repertoire has about 39,000 clones, 70% to 80% of them found once; the top ten carry around a third. Material: PBMCs, obtained before any cancer treatment. Source of these receptors: a woman aged 40-69 years with stage II squamous cell lung carcinoma.

Only one count was recorded for this clone. The chain carries TRBV10-3 and TRBJ2-1; possible D gene TRBD1, 6 bases. Trimming cost V 3 bases and J 7 bases, with 16 bases left between them. CDR1 is ENHRY, CDR2 SYGVKD, per germline. The CDR3 length is 15 residues. The CDR3 reads CAISEASGARNEQFF. CDR3 nucleotide sequence: TGTGCCATCAGTGAAGCCTCAGGGGCGCGGAATGAGCAGTTCTTC.

For this clone: The junction shows a germline mismatch at one end, possibly a read error. This chain links TRBV7-7 with TRBJ2-3; D remains ambiguous. Germline loops: CDR1 SSHAT, CDR2 FNYEAQ (reference sequence). CDR3 length: 13 amino acids. This CDR3 is CASSPGPPDTQYF. In nucleotides, the CDR3 is TGTGCTAGCAGCCCTGGGCCGCCAGATACGCAGTATTTT.

The CDR3 DNA follows: TGCGCCAGCAGCTTGGGGCGGGGACCCTACGAGCAGTACTTC. Protein product: CASSLGRGPYEQYF. This chain links TRBV5-1 with TRBJ2-7, with TRBD2 as a possible D gene (6 bases). This CDR3 comprises 14 residues. Germline V gene sequence: CDR1 SGHRS, CDR2 YFSETQ. V lost 0 bases and J 2 bases, leaving 9 bases between the germline ends. The whole variable domain, filled in from reference TRBV5-1 and TRBJ2-7, reads KAGVTQTPRYLIKTRGQQVTLSCSPISGHRSVSWYQQTPGQGLQFLFEYFSETQRNKGNFPGRFSGRQFSNSRSEMNVSTLELGDSALYLCASSLGRGPYEQYFGPGTRLTVT.

V and J are TRBV29-1 and TRBJ1-4, with D unclear. Trimming stripped 4 bases from V and 4 bases from J, with 10 bases between. The CDR3 is 13 amino acids. Germline CDR1 is SQVTM and CDR2 is ANQGSEA. The CDR3 nucleotides are TGCAGCGTTGTGGACGCAGTTAATGAAAAACTGTTTTTT. This codes for CSVVDAVNEKLFF. Supplemented by reference TRBV29-1 and TRBJ1-4, the full variable domain reads SAVISQKPSRDICQRGTSLTIQCQVDSQVTMMFWYRQQPGQSLTLIATANQGSEATYESGFVIDKFPISRPNLTFSTLTVSNMSPEDSSIYLCSVVDAVNEKLFFGSGTQLSVL.

The CDR3 coding sequence is TGTGCCAGCAGTTTCCCGTCTGGGACAGGGGTTTACGAGCAGTACTTC. Encoded protein: CASSFPSGTGVYEQYF. The chain has TRBV28 and TRBJ2-7; 10 nucleotides agree with TRBD1. The J segment lost 4 bases and the V segment lost 3 bases, leaving 9 bases of the junction unmatched. Per the germline V gene, CDR1 is MDHEN and CDR2 is SYDVKM. The CDR3 totals 16 residues.

The chain carries TRBV11-2 and TRBJ2-1; TRBD2 matches at 8 bases. The CDR3 covers 15 residues. Germline trimming cut 5 bases from V and 2 bases from J; bases unmatched to any gene: 5. Per germline, CDR1 SGHAT and CDR2 FQNNGV. The CDR3 region is CASSRLAGTYNEQFF. In DNA, the CDR3 is TGTGCCAGCAGCCGATTAGCGGGAACCTACAATGAGCAGTTCTTC.

This chain links TRBV29-1 with TRBJ2-5; D is ambiguous. This CDR3 has 13 residues. The germline CDR1 and CDR2 sequences are SQVTM and ANQGSEA. V lost 4 bases to trimming and J lost 2 bases, with 11 bases between them. This CDR3 reads CSVVEQTQETQYF. CDR3 DNA: TGCAGCGTTGTGGAGCAGACACAAGAGACCCAGTACTTC.

The rearrangement joins TRBV27 to TRBJ2-7, with D maybe TRBD1 (5 bases). The V end was cut by 2 bases, the J end by 5 bases, with 10 bases between. Germline loops: CDR1 MNHEY, CDR2 SMNVEV (reference sequence). The CDR3 length is 13 residues. CDR3 nucleotide sequence: TGTGCCAGCAGTTTAGACAGTGGAAACGAGCAGTACTTC. Translation gives CASSLDSGNEQYF.

The chain joins TRBV4-3 to TRBJ1-6; D possibly corresponds to TRBD1 (6 bases). The CDR3 has 15 amino acids. Trimming took off 4 bases at V and 5 bases at J, with 12 bases between the two ends. Germline loops: CDR1 LGHNA, CDR2 YSLEER. CDR3 loop: CASSPAQGNNSPLHF. In DNA, the CDR3 is TGCGCCAGCAGCCCGGCACAGGGAAATAATTCACCCCTCCACTTT.

The chain recombines TRBV28 with TRBJ1-2; D is unresolved. Germline values: CDR1 MDHEN, CDR2 SYDVKM. The CDR3 runs to 10 residues. The V end lost 4 bases, the J end lost 6 bases, and 3 bases lay between the germline ends. CDR3 nucleotide sequence: TGTGCCAGCAGTTCAAATGGCTACACCTTC. It translates to CASSSNGYTF.

The chain is built from TRBV5-6 and TRBJ2-7, with D perhaps TRBD1 (5 bases). The CDR3 runs to 14 residues. V lost 1 base, J lost 2 bases, and 10 bases lay in between. Germline lookup yields CDR1 SGHDT and CDR2 YYEEEE. CDR3 protein: CASSLNAGTYEQYV. The CDR3 DNA is TGTGCCAGCAGCTTGAATGCAGGGACCTACGAGCAGTACGTC.

This clone ranks as medium-sized (0.01 to 0.1%). This rearrangement joins TRBV7-9 to TRBJ1-5; 10 bases align to TRBD1. Trimming cost V 4 bases and J 3 bases; bases outside gene matches: 6. This CDR3 comprises 16 residues. CDR1 is SEHNR and CDR2 is FQNEAQ in the germline V gene (reference sequence). The CDR3 DNA reads TGTGCCAGCAGCTCTACCGGGACAGGGGACAATCAGCCCCAGCATTTT. It codes for CASSSTGTGDNQPQHF.

This chain links TRBV28 with TRBJ2-3; D gene uncertain. The CDR3 consists of 14 residues. V lost 8 bases, J lost 2 bases, and 14 bases lay in between. Germline CDR1 is MDHEN and CDR2 is SYDVKM. As DNA, the CDR3 is TGTGCCAGCTCTTCCAGGAGCTACACAGATACGCAGTATTTT. This translates into CASSSRSYTDTQYF.

This chain joins TRBV4-2 and TRBJ1-2; D remains unclear. Trimming shortened V by 0 bases and J by 5 bases, and 7 bases separated the two germline ends. The CDR3 extends over 13 amino acids. Germline CDR1 reads LGHNA; CDR2 reads YNFKEQ. The CDR3 sequence is CASSQETRYGYTF. CDR3 sequence (DNA): TGTGCCAGCAGCCAAGAGACTCGGTATGGCTACACCTTC.

Only a few counts were recorded for this clone. The chain has TRBV10-3 and TRBJ1-1, with TRBD1 as a possible D gene (5 bases). V lost 3 bases to trimming and J lost 5 bases, with 10 bases between them. This CDR3 is 13 amino acids long. The germline V gene encodes CDR1 ENHRY and CDR2 SYGVKD. The chain's CDR3 is CAISDRGETEAFF. For the CDR3, the DNA is TGTGCCATCAGTGATCGGGGGGAGACTGAAGCTTTCTTT.